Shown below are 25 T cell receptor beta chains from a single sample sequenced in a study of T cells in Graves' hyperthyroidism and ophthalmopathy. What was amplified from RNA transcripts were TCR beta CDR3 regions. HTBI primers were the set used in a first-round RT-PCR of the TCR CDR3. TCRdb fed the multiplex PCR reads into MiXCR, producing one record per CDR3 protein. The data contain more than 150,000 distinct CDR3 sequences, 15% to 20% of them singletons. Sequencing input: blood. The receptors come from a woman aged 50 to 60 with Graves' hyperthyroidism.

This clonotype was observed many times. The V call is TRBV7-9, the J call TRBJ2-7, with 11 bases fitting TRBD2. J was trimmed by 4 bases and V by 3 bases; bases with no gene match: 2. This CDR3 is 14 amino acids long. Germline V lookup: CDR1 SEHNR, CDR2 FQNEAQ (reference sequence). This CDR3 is CASSFLAGGYEQYF. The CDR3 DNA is TGTGCCAGCAGCTTCCTAGCGGGGGGTTACGAGCAGTACTTC.

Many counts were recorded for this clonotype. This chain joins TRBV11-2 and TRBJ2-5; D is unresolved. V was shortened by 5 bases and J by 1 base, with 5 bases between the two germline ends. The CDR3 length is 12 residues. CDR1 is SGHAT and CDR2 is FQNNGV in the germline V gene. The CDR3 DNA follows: TGTGCCAGCAGCCTCGCCCAAGAGACCCAGTACTTC. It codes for CASSLAQETQYF.

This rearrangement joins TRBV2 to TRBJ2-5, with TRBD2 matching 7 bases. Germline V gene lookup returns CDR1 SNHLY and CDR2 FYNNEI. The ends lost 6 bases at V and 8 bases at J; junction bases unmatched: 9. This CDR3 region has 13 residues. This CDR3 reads CASSNRLARTQYF. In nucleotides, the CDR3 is TGTGCCAGCAGCAATCGACTAGCCCGTACCCAGTACTTC.

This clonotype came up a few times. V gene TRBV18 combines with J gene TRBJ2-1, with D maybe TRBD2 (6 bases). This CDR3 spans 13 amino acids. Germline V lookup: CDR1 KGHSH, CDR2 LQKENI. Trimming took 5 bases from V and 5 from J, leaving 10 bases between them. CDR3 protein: CASSSGLDNEQFF. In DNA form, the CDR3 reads TGTGCCAGCTCATCGGGACTGGACAATGAGCAGTTCTTC.

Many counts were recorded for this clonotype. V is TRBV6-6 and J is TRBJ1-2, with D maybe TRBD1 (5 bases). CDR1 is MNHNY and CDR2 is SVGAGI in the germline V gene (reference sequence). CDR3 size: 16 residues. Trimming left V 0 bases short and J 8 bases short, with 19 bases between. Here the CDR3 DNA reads TGTGCCAGCAGTTACTCGATTGTGGGGGGAATGGAGGGCTACACCTTC. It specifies CASSYSIVGGMEGYTF.

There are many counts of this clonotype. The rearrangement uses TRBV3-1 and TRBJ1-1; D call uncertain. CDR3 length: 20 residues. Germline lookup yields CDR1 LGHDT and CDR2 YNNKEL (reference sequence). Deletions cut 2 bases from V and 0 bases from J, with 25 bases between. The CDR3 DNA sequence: TGTGCCAGCAGCCAATCCCGACGATGGATTAGCACAGCCATGAACACTGAAGCTTTCTTT. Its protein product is CASSQSRRWISTAMNTEAFF.

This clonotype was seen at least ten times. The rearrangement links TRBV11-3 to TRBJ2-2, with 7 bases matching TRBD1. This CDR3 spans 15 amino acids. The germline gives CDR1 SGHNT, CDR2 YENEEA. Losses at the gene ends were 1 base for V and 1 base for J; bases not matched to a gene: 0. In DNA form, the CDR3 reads TGTGCCAGCAGCTTAGGGACAGGGAACACCGGGGAGCTGTTTTTT. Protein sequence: CASSLGTGNTGELFF.

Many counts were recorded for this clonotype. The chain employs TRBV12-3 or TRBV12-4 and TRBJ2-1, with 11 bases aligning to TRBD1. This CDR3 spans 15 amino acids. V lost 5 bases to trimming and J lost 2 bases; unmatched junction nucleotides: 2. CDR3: CASSRGQGAYNEQFF. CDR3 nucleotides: TGTGCCAGCAGTAGGGGACAGGGGGCCTACAATGAGCAGTTCTTC.

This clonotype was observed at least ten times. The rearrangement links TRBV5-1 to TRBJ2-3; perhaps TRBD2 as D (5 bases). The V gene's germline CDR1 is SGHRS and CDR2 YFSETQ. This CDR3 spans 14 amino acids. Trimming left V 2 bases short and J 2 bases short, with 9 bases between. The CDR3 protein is CASSFEGLTDTQYF. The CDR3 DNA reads TGCGCCAGCAGCTTCGAGGGTCTCACAGATACGCAGTATTTT.

CDR3 sequence: CASSLGESGFQYF. CDR3 DNA: TGTGCCAGCAGCTTAGGGGAGTCAGGCTTTCAGTACTTC. This chain uses TRBV11-3 with TRBJ2-4; tentatively, D is TRBD2 (5 bases). Trimming left V 1 base short and J 11 bases short, with 12 bases between. CDR3 length: 13 residues. Germline V lookup: CDR1 SGHNT, CDR2 YENEEA.

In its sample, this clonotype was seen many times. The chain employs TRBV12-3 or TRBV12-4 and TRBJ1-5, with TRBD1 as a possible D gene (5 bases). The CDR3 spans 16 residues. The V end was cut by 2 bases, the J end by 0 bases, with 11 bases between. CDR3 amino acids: CASSLTWGVSNQPQHF. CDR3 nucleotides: TGTGCCAGCAGTTTAACCTGGGGGGTTAGCAATCAGCCCCAGCATTTT.

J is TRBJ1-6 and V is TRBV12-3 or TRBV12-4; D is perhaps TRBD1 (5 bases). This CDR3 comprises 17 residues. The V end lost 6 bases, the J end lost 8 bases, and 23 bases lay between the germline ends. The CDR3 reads CASSFRGFRVEDSPLHF. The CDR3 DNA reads TGTGCCAGCAGCTTTCGTGGTTTCAGGGTTGAAGATTCACCCCTCCACTTT.

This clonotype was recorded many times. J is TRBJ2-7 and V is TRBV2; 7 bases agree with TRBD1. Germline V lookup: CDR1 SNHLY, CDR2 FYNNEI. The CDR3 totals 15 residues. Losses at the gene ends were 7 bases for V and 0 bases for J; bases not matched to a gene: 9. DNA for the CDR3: TGTGCCAGCACCGGTGGGACAGTTCTCTCCTACGAGCAGTACTTC. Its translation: CASTGGTVLSYEQYF.

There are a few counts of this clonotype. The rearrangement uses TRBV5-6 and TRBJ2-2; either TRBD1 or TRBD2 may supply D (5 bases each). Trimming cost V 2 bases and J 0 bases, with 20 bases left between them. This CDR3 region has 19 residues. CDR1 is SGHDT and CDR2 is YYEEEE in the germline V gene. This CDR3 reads CASSFWGSGTLSNTGELFF. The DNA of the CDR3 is TGTGCCAGCAGCTTCTGGGGTTCAGGGACCCTTTCGAACACCGGGGAGCTGTTTTTT.

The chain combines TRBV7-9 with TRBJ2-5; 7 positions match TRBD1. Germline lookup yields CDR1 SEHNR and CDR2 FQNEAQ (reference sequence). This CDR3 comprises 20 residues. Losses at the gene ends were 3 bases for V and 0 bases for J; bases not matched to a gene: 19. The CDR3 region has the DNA TGTGCCAGCAGCTTTGTGGGCTTGGTGAAACAGGGGCCGGACCAAGAGACCCAGTACTTC. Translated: CASSFVGLVKQGPDQETQYF.

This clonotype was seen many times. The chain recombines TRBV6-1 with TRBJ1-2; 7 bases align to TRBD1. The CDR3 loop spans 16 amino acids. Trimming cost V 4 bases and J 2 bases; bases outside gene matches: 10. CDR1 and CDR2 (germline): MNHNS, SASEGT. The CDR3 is CASSGGTALINYGYTF. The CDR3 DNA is TGTGCCAGCAGTGGCGGGACAGCCCTCATCAACTATGGCTACACCTTC.

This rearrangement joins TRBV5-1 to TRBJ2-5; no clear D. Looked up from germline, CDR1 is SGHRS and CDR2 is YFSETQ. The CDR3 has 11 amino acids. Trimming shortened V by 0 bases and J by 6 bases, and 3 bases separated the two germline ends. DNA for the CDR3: TGCGCCAGCAGCTTGGCCCAGACCCAGTACTTC. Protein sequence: CASSLAQTQYF.

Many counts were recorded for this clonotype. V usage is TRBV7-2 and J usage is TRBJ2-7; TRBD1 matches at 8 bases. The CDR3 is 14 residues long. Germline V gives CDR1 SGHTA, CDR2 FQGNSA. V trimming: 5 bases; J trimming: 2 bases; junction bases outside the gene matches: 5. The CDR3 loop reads CASSAKQGAYEQYF. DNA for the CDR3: TGTGCCAGCAGCGCAAAACAGGGGGCCTACGAGCAGTACTTC.

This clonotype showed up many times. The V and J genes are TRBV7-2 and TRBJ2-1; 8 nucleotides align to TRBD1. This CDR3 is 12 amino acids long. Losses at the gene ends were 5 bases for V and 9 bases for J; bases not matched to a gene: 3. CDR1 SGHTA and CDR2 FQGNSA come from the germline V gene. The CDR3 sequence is CASSRTGIEQFF. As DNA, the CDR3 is TGTGCCAGCAGCCGGACAGGGATTGAGCAGTTCTTC.

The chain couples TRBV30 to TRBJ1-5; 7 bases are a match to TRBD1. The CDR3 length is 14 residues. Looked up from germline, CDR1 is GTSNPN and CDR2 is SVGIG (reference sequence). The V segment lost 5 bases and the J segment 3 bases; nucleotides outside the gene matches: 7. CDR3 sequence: CAWGRQGANQPQHF. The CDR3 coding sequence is TGTGCCTGGGGGAGACAGGGTGCCAATCAGCCCCAGCATTTT.

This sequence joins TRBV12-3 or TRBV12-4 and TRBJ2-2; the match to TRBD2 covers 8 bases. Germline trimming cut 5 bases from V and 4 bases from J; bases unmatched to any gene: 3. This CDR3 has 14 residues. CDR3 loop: CASSPGGGTGELFF. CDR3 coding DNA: TGTGCCAGCAGTCCGGGGGGGGGCACCGGGGAGCTGTTTTTT.

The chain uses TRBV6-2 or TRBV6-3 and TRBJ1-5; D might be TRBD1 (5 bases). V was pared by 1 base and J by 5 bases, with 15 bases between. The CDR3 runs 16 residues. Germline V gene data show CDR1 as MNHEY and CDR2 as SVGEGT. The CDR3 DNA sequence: TGTGCCAGCAGTTACTACTACTTTCAGGGCGATCAGCCCCAGCATTTT. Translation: CASSYYYFQGDQPQHF.

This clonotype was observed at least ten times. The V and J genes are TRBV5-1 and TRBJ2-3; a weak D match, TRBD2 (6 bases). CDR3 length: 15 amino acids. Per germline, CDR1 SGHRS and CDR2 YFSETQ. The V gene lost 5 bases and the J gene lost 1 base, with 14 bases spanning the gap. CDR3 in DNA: TGCGCCAGCAGGGTTGGGGGACTCCGCACAGATACGCAGTATTTT. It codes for CASRVGGLRTDTQYF.

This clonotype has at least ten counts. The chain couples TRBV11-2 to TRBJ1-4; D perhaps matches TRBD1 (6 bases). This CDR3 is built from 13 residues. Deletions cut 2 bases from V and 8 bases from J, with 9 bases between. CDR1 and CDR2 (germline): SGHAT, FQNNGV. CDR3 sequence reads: CASSLFDREKLFF. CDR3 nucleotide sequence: TGTGCCAGCAGCTTATTCGACAGGGAAAAACTGTTTTTT.

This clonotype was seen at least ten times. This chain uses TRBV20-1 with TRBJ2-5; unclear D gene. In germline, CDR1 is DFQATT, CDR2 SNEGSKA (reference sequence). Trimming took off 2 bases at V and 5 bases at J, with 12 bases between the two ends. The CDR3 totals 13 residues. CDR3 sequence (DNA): TGCAGTGCTAGAAACGCTCTGTCGGAGACCCAGTACTTC. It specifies CSARNALSETQYF.